This TCR beta chain was recovered during a study of T cells in Graves' hyperthyroidism and ophthalmopathy. On this clonotype itself: No antigen is known for it.

Study-wide findings and caveats: Blood also carried most thyroid clonotypes expanded above 0.001. Ophthalmopathy was identified by the model a median approximately 6.9 months ahead of onset.

The investigators amplified TCR beta CDR3 regions from RNA transcripts. The HTBI primer set drove a first-round RT-PCR of the TCR CDR3. TCRdb re-analysed the multiplex PCR reads in MiXCR, keeping a single row per CDR3 protein. This sample carries 600,000 to 850,000 distinct CDR3 sequences, roughly a sixth of them seen once, and the ten largest clones take 16%. Germline V gives CDR1 SGHAT, CDR2 FQNNGV. The CDR3 spans 17 residues. V lost 1 base and J lost 6; bases outside the gene matches: 13. Recently diagnosed hyperthyroidism of less than 2 months' duration affected patients aged 18 to 65. The gene calls are TRBV11-2 and TRBJ2-3, with 7 positions matching TRBD2. Sequenced: blood. This TCR derives from a woman aged 45-60 years with Graves' hyperthyroidism that later progressed to Graves' ophthalmopathy. CDR3 loop: CASSLVGRGTIRDTQYF. The CDR3 DNA reads as TGTGCCAGCAGCTTAGTCGGGCGGGGGACCATCAGGGATACGCAGTATTTT.